This T cell receptor beta chain was observed in a study of OX40 agonist ivuxolimab in advanced cancers. Study results and caveats: Clones of CD4+ and CD8+ blood T cells grew by week 6 at doses of 0.1 to 3.0 mg/kg.

Germline-derived CDR1 and CDR2 are WSHSY and SAAADI. This CDR3 spans 17 amino acids. V lost 3 bases, J lost 0 bases, and 15 bases lay in between. Profiling relied on immunoSEQ multiplex PCR, and the TCRdb table lists in-frame clones only, not all of them. The table shows about 90,000 clones, with around 90% occurring only once. In its sample, this clone was seen once. Its target is not known. The material was CD4+ or CD8+ T cells sorted from blood, obtained in a trial of the OX40 agonist ivuxolimab. The V call is TRBV10-2, the J call TRBJ1-3, with D unclear. This clonotype was sampled from an adult with an advanced solid tumor such as melanoma, head and neck, liver or kidney cancer. Written as DNA, the CDR3 is TGCGCCAGCAGTGAATTGTCGGCCGGAGTCTCTGGAAACACCATATATTTT. Its translation is CASSELSAGVSGNTIYF.